The 5 T cell receptor beta chains listed next were all sequenced from one sample in a study of neurological immune-mediated disorders. From the 5' RACE reads, TCRdb called clonotypes with MiXCR, one entry per CDR3 protein. The repertoire includes 55,000 to 60,000 distinct CDR3 sequences, roughly 3.5% of them detected once, and around 3.3% sits in the top ten. Sequencing used PBMCs. These receptors were collected from a woman between 25 and 40 years old with multiple sclerosis.

The chain links TRBV7-7 to TRBJ2-2; 8 bases match TRBD1. Looked up from germline, CDR1 is SSHAT and CDR2 is FNYEAQ (reference sequence). This CDR3 has 15 amino acids. V shed 5 bases, J shed 6 bases, and the junction held 8 bases outside the gene matches. The DNA for the CDR3 is TGTGCCAGCAGCCTCGCGACAGGGGTGGCCGGGGAGCTGTTTTTT. Translated: CASSLATGVAGELFF.

This clonotype has ten or more counts. The chain uses TRBV20-1 and TRBJ2-7; 7 positions match TRBD1. J lost 9 bases, V lost 6 bases, and 11 bases had no gene match. The germline V gene encodes CDR1 DFQATT and CDR2 SNEGSKA (reference sequence). The CDR3 totals 12 residues. CDR3 in DNA: TGCAGTGCCTCCGACAGGGCCCCGGTGCAGTACTTC. As protein: CSASDRAPVQYF.

This clonotype was counted at least ten times. V usage is TRBV7-2 and J usage is TRBJ2-1; D perhaps matches TRBD2 (7 bases). CDR3 length: 13 amino acids. CDR1 SGHTA and CDR2 FQGNSA come from the germline V gene. Trimming shortened V by 5 bases and J by 5 bases, and 10 bases separated the two germline ends. The CDR3 bases are TGTGCCAGCAGCCGGGGGGCCGACAATGAGCAGTTCTTC. Residues: CASSRGADNEQFF. The full variable domain, with the rest looked up from reference TRBV7-2 and TRBJ2-1, is GAGVSQSPSNKVTEKGKDVELRCDPISGHTALYWYRQSLGQGLEFLIYFQGNSAPDKSGLPSDRFSAERTGGSVSTLTIQRTQQEDSAVYLCASSRGADNEQFFGPGTRLTVL.

A word on this clonotype: This may be a read error: a much more frequent sequence differs by one nucleotide. The chain combines TRBV7-2 with TRBJ1-2; D is possibly TRBD1 (6 bases). The CDR3 spans 13 residues. Trimming pared 5 bases from V and 6 bases from J, leaving 13 bases between. CDR1 is SGHTA and CDR2 is FQGNSA in the germline V gene. CDR3 sequence reads: CASSQQRGDGYTF. CDR3 nucleotide sequence: TGTGCCAGCAGCCAGCAAAGGGGGGATGGCTACACCTTC. Full variable domain (missing parts from reference TRBV7-2 and TRBJ1-2): GAGVSQSPSNKVTEKGKDVELRCDPISGHTALYWYRQSLGQGLEFLIYFQGNSAPDKSGLPSDRFSAERTGGSVSTLTIQRTQQEDSAVYLCASSQQRGDGYTFGSGTRLTVV.

This clonotype was counted many times. The rearrangement uses TRBV2 and TRBJ2-3, with TRBD2 identical over 8 bases. The CDR3 totals 19 residues. Unmatched junction bases numbered 16, after V lost 5 bases and J lost 0 bases. From germline, CDR1 is SNHLY and CDR2 FYNNEI. The chain's CDR3 is CASSYTLSGTRTSTDTQYF. The CDR3 nucleotides read TGTGCCAGCAGTTACACCCTTTCGGGGACTAGGACTAGCACAGATACGCAGTATTTT.